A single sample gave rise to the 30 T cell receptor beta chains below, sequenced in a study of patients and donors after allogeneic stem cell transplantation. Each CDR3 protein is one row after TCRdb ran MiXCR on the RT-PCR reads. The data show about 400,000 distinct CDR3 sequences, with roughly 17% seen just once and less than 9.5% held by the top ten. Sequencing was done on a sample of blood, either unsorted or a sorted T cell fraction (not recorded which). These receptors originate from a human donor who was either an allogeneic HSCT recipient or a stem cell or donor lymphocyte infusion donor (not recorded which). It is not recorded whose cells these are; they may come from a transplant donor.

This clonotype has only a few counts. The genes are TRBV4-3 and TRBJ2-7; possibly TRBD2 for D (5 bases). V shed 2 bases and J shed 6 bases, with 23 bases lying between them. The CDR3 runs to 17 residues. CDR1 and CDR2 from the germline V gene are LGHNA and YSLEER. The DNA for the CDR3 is TGCGCCAGCAGCCAACCCCTGGTTTGGGGAGAAATCCCCGAGCAGTACTTC. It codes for CASSQPLVWGEIPEQYF.

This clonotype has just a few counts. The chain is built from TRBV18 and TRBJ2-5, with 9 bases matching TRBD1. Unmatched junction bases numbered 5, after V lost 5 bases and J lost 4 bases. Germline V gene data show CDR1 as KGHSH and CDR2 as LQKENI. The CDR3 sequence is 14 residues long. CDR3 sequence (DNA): TGTGCCAGCTCATCTACAGGGGGCGCAGAGACCCAGTACTTC. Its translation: CASSSTGGAETQYF.

CDR3 protein: CSAQGQGIEAFF. CDR3 nucleotide sequence: TGCAGCGCCCAGGGACAGGGGATTGAAGCTTTCTTT. The chain employs TRBV29-1 and TRBJ1-1, with 10 positions matching TRBD1. Per germline, CDR1 SQVTM and CDR2 ANQGSEA. The CDR3 length is 12 residues. The V gene end was trimmed by 7 bases and the J gene end by 7 bases; junction bases not matched to a gene: 6.

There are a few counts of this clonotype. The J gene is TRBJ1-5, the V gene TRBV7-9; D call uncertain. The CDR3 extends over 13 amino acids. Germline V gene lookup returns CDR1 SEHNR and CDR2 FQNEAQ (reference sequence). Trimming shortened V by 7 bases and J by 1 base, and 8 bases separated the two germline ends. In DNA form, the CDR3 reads TGTGCCAGCACCGGACGAAGCAATCAGCCCCAGCATTTT. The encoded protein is CASTGRSNQPQHF.

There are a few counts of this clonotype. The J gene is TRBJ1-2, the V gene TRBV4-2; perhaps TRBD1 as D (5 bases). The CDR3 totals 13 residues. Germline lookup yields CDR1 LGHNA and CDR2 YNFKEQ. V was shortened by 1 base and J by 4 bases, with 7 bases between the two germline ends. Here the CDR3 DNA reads TGTGCCAGCAGCCAAGGGGGGATCTATGGCTACACCTTC. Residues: CASSQGGIYGYTF.

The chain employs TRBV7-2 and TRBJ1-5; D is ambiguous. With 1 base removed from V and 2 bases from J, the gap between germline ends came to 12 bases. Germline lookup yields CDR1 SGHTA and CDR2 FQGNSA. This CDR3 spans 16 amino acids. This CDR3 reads CASSLGPRLGNQPQHF. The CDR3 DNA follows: TGTGCCAGCAGCTTAGGACCCAGGTTGGGCAATCAGCCCCAGCATTTT. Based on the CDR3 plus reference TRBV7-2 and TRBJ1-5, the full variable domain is GAGVSQSPSNKVTEKGKDVELRCDPISGHTALYWYRQSLGQGLEFLIYFQGNSAPDKSGLPSDRFSAERTGGSVSTLTIQRTQQEDSAVYLCASSLGPRLGNQPQHFGDGTRLSIL.

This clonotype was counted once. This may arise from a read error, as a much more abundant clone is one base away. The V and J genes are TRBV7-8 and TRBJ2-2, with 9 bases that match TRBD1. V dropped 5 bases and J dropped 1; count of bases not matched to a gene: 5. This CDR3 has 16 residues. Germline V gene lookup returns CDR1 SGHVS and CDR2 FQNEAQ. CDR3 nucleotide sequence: TGTGCCAGCAGCCTACCGGGACAGGGGAACACCGGGGAGCTGTTTTTT. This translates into CASSLPGQGNTGELFF.

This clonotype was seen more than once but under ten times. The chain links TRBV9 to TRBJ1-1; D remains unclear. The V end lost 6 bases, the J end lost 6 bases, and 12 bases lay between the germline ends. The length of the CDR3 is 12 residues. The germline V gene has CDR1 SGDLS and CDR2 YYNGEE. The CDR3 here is CASNGPGAEAFF. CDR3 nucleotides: TGTGCCAGCAACGGACCCGGAGCTGAAGCTTTCTTT.

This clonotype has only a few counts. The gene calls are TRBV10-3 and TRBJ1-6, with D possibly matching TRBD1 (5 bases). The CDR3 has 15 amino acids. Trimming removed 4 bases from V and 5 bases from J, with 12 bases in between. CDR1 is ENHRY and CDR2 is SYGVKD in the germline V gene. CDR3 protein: CAISGKGRDNSPLHF. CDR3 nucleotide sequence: TGTGCCATCAGTGGGAAGGGACGGGATAATTCACCCCTCCACTTT.

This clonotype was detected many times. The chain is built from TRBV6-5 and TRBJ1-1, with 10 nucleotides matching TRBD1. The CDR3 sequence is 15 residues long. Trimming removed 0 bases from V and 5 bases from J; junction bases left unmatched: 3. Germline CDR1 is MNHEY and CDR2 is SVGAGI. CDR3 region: CASSYSGTGVTEAFF. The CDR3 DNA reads TGTGCCAGCAGTTACTCCGGGACAGGGGTGACTGAAGCTTTCTTT.

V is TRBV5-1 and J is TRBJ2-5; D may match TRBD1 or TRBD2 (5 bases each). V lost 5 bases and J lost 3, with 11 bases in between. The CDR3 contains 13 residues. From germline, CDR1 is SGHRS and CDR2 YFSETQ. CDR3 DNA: TGCGCCAGCAGGAATCTGGGGGAAGAGACCCAGTACTTC. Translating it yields CASRNLGEETQYF.

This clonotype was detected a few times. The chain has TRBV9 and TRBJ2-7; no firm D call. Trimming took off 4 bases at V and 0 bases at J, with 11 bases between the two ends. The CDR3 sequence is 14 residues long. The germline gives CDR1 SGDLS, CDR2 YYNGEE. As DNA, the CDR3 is TGTGCCAGCAGCCCGTCTGCAAGCTCCTACGAGCAGTACTTC. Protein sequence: CASSPSASSYEQYF.

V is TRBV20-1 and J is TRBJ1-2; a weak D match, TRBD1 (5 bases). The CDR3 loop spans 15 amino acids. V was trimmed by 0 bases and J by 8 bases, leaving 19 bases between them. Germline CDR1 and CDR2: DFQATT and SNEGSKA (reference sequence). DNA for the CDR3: TGCAGTGCTAGAGACCAGGGAGTCGGGAAGAGCGGCTACACCTTC. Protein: CSARDQGVGKSGYTF.

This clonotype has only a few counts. The CDR3 region is CASSLPPGGSYNEQFF. The CDR3 DNA follows: TGTGCCAGCAGCTTACCTCCGGGAGGCTCGTACAATGAGCAGTTCTTC. V usage is TRBV7-3 and J usage is TRBJ2-1, with TRBD2 matching 7 bases. J lost 4 bases, V lost 2 bases, and 8 bases had no gene match. CDR1 is SGHTA, CDR2 FQGTGA, per germline. This CDR3 region has 16 residues.

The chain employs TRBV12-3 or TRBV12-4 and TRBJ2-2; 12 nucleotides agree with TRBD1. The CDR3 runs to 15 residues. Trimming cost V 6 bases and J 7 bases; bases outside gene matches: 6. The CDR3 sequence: CASSRGQGAVGELFF. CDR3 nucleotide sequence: TGTGCCAGCAGCCGGGGACAGGGGGCCGTCGGGGAGCTGTTTTTT.

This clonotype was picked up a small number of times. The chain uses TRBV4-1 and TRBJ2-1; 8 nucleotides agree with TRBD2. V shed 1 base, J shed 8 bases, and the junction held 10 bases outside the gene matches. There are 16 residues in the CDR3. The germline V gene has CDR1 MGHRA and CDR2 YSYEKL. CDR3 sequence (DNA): TGCGCCAGCAGCCAAGTTTTCGTAAGGCGGGGGGATGAGCAGTTCTTC. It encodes CASSQVFVRRGDEQFF.

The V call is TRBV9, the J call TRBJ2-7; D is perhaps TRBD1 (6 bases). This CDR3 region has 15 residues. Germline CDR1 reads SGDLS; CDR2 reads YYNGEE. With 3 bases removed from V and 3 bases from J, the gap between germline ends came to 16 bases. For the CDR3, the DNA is TGTGCCAGCAGCGCAACCCCGGGACACCTCTACGAGCAGTACTTC. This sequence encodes CASSATPGHLYEQYF. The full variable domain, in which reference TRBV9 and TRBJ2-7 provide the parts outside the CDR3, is DSGVTQTPKHLITATGQRVTLRCSPRSGDLSVYWYQQSLDQGLQFLIQYYNGEERAKGNILERFSAQQFPDLHSELNLSSLELGDSALYFCASSATPGHLYEQYFGPGTRLTVT.

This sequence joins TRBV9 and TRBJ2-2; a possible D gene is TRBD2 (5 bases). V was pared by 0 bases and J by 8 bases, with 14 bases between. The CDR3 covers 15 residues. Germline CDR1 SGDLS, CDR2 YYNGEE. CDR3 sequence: CASSVVGEEAGELFF. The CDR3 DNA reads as TGTGCCAGCAGCGTAGTCGGGGAAGAAGCGGGGGAGCTGTTTTTT.

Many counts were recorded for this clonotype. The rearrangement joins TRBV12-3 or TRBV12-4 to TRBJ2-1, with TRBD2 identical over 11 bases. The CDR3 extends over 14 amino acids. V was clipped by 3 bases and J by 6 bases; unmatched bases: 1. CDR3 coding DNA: TGTGCCAGCAGTTTTAGCGGGGGGGCCAATGAGCAGTTCTTC. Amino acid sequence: CASSFSGGANEQFF.

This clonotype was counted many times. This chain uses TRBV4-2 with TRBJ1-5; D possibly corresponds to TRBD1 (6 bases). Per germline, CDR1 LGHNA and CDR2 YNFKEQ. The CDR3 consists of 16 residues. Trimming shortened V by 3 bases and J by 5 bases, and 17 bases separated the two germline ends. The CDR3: CASSQSTRGVHQPQHF. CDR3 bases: TGTGCCAGCAGCCAGTCCACAAGGGGGGTCCATCAGCCCCAGCATTTT.

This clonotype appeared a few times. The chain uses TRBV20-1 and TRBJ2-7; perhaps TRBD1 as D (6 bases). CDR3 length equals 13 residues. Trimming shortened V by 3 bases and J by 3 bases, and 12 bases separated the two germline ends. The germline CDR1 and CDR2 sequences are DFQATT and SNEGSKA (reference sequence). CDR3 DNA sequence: TGCAGTGCTAGCTGGGGGCGCGGCTACGAGCAGTACTTC. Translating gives CSASWGRGYEQYF.

CDR3 amino acids: CASSLEASGGGNEQFF. The CDR3 DNA sequence: TGTGCCAGCAGTTTAGAGGCTAGCGGGGGAGGGAATGAGCAGTTCTTC. The genes are TRBV12-3 or TRBV12-4 and TRBJ2-1; 10 positions match TRBD2. Losses at the gene ends were 1 base for V and 7 bases for J; bases not matched to a gene: 7. The length of the CDR3 is 16 residues.

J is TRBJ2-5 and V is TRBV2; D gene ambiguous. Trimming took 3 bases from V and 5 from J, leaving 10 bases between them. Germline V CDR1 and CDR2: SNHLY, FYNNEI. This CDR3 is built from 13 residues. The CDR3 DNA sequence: TGTGCCAGCAGTGAGACGCCCTACGAGACCCAGTACTTC. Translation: CASSETPYETQYF.

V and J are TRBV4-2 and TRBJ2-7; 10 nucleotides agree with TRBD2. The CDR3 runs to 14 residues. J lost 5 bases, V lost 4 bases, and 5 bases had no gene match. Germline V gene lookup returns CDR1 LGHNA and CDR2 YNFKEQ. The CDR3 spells CASSPAGGVNEQYF. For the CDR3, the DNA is TGTGCCAGCAGCCCAGCGGGGGGGGTCAACGAGCAGTACTTC.

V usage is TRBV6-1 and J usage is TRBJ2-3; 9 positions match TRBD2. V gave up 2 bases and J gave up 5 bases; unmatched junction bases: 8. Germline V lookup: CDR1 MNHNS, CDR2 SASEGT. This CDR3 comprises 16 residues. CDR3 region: CASSERREGFGDTQYF. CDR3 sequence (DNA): TGTGCCAGCAGTGAAAGGCGGGAGGGCTTTGGAGATACGCAGTATTTT.

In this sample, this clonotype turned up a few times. The CDR3 reads CASSLARWVVDTQYF. DNA for the CDR3: TGTGCCAGCAGCTTAGCGCGGTGGGTTGTCGATACGCAGTATTTT. This chain links TRBV7-8 with TRBJ2-3; D unclear. V was pared by 0 bases and J by 6 bases, with 13 bases between. The CDR3 contains 15 residues. Germline assignment: CDR1 SGHVS and CDR2 FQNEAQ.

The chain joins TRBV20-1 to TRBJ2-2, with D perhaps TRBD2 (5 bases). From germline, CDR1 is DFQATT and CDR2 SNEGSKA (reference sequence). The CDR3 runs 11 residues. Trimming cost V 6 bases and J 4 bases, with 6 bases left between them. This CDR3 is CSASGTGELFF. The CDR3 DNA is TGCAGTGCGAGCGGCACCGGGGAGCTGTTTTTT.

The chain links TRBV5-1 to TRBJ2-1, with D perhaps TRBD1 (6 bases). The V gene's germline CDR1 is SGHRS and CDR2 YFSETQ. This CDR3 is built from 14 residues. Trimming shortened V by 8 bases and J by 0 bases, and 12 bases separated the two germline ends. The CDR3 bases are TGCGCCAGTACCGGGACACCCTCCTACAATGAGCAGTTCTTC. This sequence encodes CASTGTPSYNEQFF.

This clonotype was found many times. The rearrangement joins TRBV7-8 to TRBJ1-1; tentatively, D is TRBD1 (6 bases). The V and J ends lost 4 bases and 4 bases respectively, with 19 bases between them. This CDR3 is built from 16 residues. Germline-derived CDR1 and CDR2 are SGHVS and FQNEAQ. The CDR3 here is CASSSLPAGAPTEAFF. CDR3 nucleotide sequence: TGTGCCAGCAGCTCCCTCCCGGCAGGGGCCCCCACTGAAGCTTTCTTT.

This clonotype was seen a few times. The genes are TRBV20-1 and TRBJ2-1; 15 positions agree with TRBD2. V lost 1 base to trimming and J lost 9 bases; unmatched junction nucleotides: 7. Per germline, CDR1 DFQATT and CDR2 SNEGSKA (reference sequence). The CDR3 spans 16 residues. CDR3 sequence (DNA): TGCAGTGCTAGAGCAAGGACTAGCGGGAGGGGTGGTGAGCAGTTCTTC. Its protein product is CSARARTSGRGGEQFF.